These 5 T cell receptor beta chains came from one sample sequenced in a study of regulatory T cells in long-lasting Graves disease (dated by TCRdb to the early 2020s). The library came from multiplex PCR. Sequencing was performed on an Illumina HiSeq 4000. CDR3 regions were amplified by Arm-PCR with iRepertoire HTBI primers to construct TCR beta libraries. TCRdb reanalyzed the raw reads on its own, using fastp at Q25 for trimming and MiXCR for clone calling, and kept in-frame beta chains. Under each unique CDR3 protein, matching rows form one entry showing the most common genes and DNA. The sample table contains 320,000 or so distinct CDR3 sequences; only one count was recorded for more than 15% of them. Of the sample, about 40% falls within the top ten clones. Read against the paper, the sample's time point label means: newly diagnosed GD, antithyroid drugs for less than 3 months. For both TCR sequencing and RNA sequencing, RNA was extracted from PBMCs using TRIzol.

The starting material was peripheral blood mononuclear cells (PBMCs), obtained at new diagnosis, from a patient treated with antithyroid drugs. These receptors originate from a female donor with Graves disease.

In this sample, this clonotype turned up many times. The genes are TRBV4-1 and TRBJ1-6; D not certain. Germline V gives CDR1 MGHRA, CDR2 YSYEKL. The CDR3 spans 15 residues. The V and J ends lost 0 bases and 6 bases respectively, with 9 bases between them. The CDR3 nucleotides are TGCGCCAGCAGCCAAGATGAGACCCTTAATTCACCCCTCCACTTT. This translates into CASSQDETLNSPLHF.

Worth noting for this clonotype: A much bigger clone sits one base away, suggesting this may be a read error. This chain connects TRBV9 to TRBJ1-3; perhaps TRBD1 as D (5 bases). This CDR3 contains 16 residues. Germline-derived CDR1 and CDR2 are SGDLS and YYNGEE. The CDR3 nucleotides read TGTGCCAGCAGCGTGGCAGGGACCCACTCTGGAGACACCATATATTTT. Amino acid sequence: CASSVAGTHSGDTIYF.

This clonotype was observed a handful of times. A much larger clone differs by one base, so this may be a read error. The chain links TRBV29-1 to TRBJ2-1; D gene uncertain. CDR3 length: 11 amino acids. Germline CDR1 reads SQVTM; CDR2 reads ANQGSEA. CDR3 sequence (DNA): TGCAGCGTTGACGGTTACAATGGGCAGTTCTTC. Protein: CSVDGYNGQFF.

This clonotype was found many times. Without the conserved terminal phenylalanine or tryptophan, this CDR3 likely stems from a read error. This chain links TRBV30 with TRBJ1-5, with D perhaps TRBD1 (6 bases). Germline V gene data show CDR1 as GTSNPN and CDR2 as SVGIG (reference sequence). Deletions cut 4 bases from V and 5 bases from J, with 12 bases between. This CDR3 has 13 residues. The CDR3 loop reads CAWNTGIYQPQHL. CDR3 DNA sequence: TGTGCCTGGAACACAGGGATCTATCAGCCCCAGCATCTT.

V gene TRBV28 combines with J gene TRBJ1-6; 8 nucleotides agree with TRBD1. Losses at the gene ends were 4 bases for V and 9 bases for J; bases not matched to a gene: 8. CDR3 size: 15 residues. Germline CDR1 is MDHEN and CDR2 is SYDVKM. CDR3 loop: CASSSPDRGGSPLHF. The CDR3 DNA is TGTGCCAGCAGTTCCCCCGACAGGGGAGGTTCACCCCTCCACTTT.